These T cell receptor beta chains were read from a single sample in a study of quantifying T cell responses using KT2 cells. TCRdb recomputed calls from the UMI-ligation and nested PCR reads with MiXCR, one row per CDR3 protein. Here the sample spans approximately 54,000 distinct CDR3 sequences, around a tenth being singletons. Sequencing used PBMCs spiked with cells of the T cell clone KT2. These receptors were taken from a human donor. The conserved cysteine and the conserved F or W are not part of the CDR3 here. Each record gives: V gene, CDR3 protein.

TRBV5-1 ASSHTGMGNQPQH
TRBV12-3/TRBV12-4 ASSLLGPAGELF
TRBV5-5 ASRGGTGYSNQPQH
TRBV7-2 ASSSAPVILPF
TRBV6-1 ASSDRTGGGLAYSYNEQF
TRBV15 ATSSPGRHSGANVLT
TRBV6-6 ASSYPQAVNTEAF
TRBV5-1 ASSSLTSGSRSYEQY
TRBV9 ASSAQGDINYEQY
TRBV3-1 ASRQQYIGATGELF
TRBV12-3/TRBV12-4 ASSFSGSGYNEQF
TRBV27 ASRRDGYSYEQY
TRBV12-3/TRBV12-4 ASSFIIETQY
TRBV6-5 ASSYDRGGNTIY
TRBV18 ASSPDRDMNTEAF
TRBV6-5 ASSYSRTGGVETQY
TRBV19 ASSIGTGVGGTGELF
TRBV2 ASSGQGSAQPQH
TRBV5-1 ASQQGRGMNTEAF
TRBV5-6 ASSSSGAGERQY
TRBV27 ASSRGVDHSYNEQF